The T cell receptor (beta chain) described here comes from a study of a mutant IDH1 vaccine in newly diagnosed glioma. Study overall: Vaccine administration was initiated 4-6 weeks following radiotherapy alone, or with temozolomide cycles.

Notes on this clone: What it binds is unknown.

Indicated time point: week 23, last vaccination. All doses held 300 ug of mutant IDH1 20-mer peptide, with topical imiquimod. Patients carried new grade 3 or 4 IDH1-mutant astrocytomas lacking nuclear ATRX. Sequenced by immunoSEQ multiplex PCR; TCRdb stores in-frame clones only, minus some. The table includes about 29,000 clones, around 80% detected once. Material: PBMCs, obtained from a glioma patient whose treatment included an IDH1 peptide vaccine. The clonotype originates from a young woman with glioma.

The CDR3 here is CASSLGSESATQYF. The CDR3 DNA is TGTGCCAGCAGTCTAGGTAGTGAATCGGCGACCCAGTACTTC. The genes are TRBV6-5 and TRBJ2-5; D unclear. This CDR3 has 14 residues. Trimming shortened V by 5 bases and J by 7 bases, and 17 bases separated the two germline ends. The germline V gene encodes CDR1 MNHEY and CDR2 SVGAGI.